Listed below are T cell receptor beta chains from one sample, sequenced in a study of technical replicates of blood from a few donors. Profiling relied on immunoSEQ multiplex PCR, and the TCRdb table lists in-frame clones only, not all of them. This sample has around 58,000 clones; about 83% occur once, and the top ten carry more than 4%. Sequencing used PBMCs. The source is a human donor in good health. Some clones in this sample may be carry-over from other donors' samples. The CDR3 runs from the conserved cysteine through the conserved F or W. Fields, in order: V gene, D gene, J gene, clone size, CDR3 DNA, CDR3 protein. A D gene is named only where the DNA matches it firmly. Size tells how often a clone was seen (once, few, many) or the class of an expanded clone, and some rows leave it out.

TRBV19	NA	TRBJ1-3	NA	TGTGCCAGTAGTATAGACAGGGAAACTGGAAACACCATATATTTT	CASSIDRETGNTIYF
TRBV4-3	TRBD2	TRBJ2-7	once	TGCGCCAGCAGCCAGGGACTAGCGGGGCCCTACGAGCAGTACTTC	CASSQGLAGPYEQYF
TRBV2	TRBD2	TRBJ2-2	NA	TGTGCCAGCCGGATGGCTAGCGGGAGTCGAACCGGGGAGCTGTTTTTT	CASRMASGSRTGELFF
TRBV6-4	TRBD2	TRBJ2-1	few	TGTGCCAGCAGTGATACCGGGGGGGCGAGCTCCTACAATGAGCAGTTCTTC	CASSDTGGASSYNEQFF
TRBV2	TRBD1	TRBJ2-7	NA	TGTGCCAGCAGTGATTTGGGACAGGGGGCCGTCGAGCAGTACTTC	CASSDLGQGAVEQYF
TRBV19	NA	TRBJ2-5	NA	TGTGCCAGTAGTATAGGGAGTAGGACAAACCAAGAGACCCAGTACTTC	CASSIGSRTNQETQYF
TRBV2	TRBD2	TRBJ2-1	NA	TGTGCCAGCAGTGAACCACTAGCGGGCTTCCAACTCTCCTACAATGAGCAGTTCTTC	CASSEPLAGFQLSYNEQFF
TRBV7-9	TRBD2	TRBJ2-5	NA	TGTGCCAGCAGCTTCAGCGGGGGGACCCAAGAGACCCAGTACTTC	CASSFSGGTQETQYF
TRBV5-1	NA	TRBJ2-2	NA	TGCGCCAGCAGCTCGCAGGGAGGCAGCACCGGGGAGCTGTTTTTT	CASSSQGGSTGELFF
TRBV2	NA	TRBJ1-4	NA	TGTGCCAGCAGTGAAAACGGCGGTGAAAAACTGTTTTTT	CASSENGGEKLFF
TRBV6-5	TRBD1	TRBJ1-2	NA	TGTGCCAGCAGGGACAGGGGCAATGGCTACACCTTC	CASRDRGNGYTF
TRBV6-6	NA	TRBJ1-2	NA	TGTGCCAGCAGTCCCTCCCACCAGGGTTCCGGCTACACCTTC	CASSPSHQGSGYTF
TRBV29-1	TRBD2	TRBJ2-3	NA	TGCAGCGAAAGTTCACTAGCGGGGGGTCATACGCAGTATTTT	CSESSLAGGHTQYF
TRBV2	TRBD2	TRBJ2-7	NA	TGTGCCAGCAGTGAACAGCGGGGGAGCTACGAGCAGTACTTC	CASSEQRGSYEQYF
TRBV19	NA	TRBJ2-1	NA	TGTGCCAGTAGTTCGACGGGCCTAGCTACGACGGTGCAGTTCTTC	CASSSTGLATTVQFF
TRBV5-4	NA	TRBJ2-7	NA	TGTGCCAGCAGCGCCGGGACTCTGGACTACGAGCAGTACTTC	CASSAGTLDYEQYF
TRBV14	TRBD2	TRBJ2-1	NA	TGTGCCAGCAGCCCATCTCCGGGACTAGCGGGAGTAAGGCCGAATGAGCAGTTCTTC	CASSPSPGLAGVRPNEQFF
TRBV19	NA	TRBJ1-1	NA	TGTGCCAGTAGTATGGGCCATGAAGCTTTCTTT	CASSMGHEAFF
TRBV6-5	NA	TRBJ2-2	NA	TGTGCCAGCAGTTTCAGGGCCGGGGAGCTGTTTTTT	CASSFRAGELFF
TRBV5-1	NA	TRBJ2-5	NA	TGCGCCAGCAGTTCGGGTGGTAAGAAAGAGACCCAGTACTTC	CASSSGGKKETQYF
TRBV19	TRBD2	TRBJ2-3	NA	TGTGCCAGTAGTATGGGGACTAGCGGGAGGTTGGATACGCAGTATTTT	CASSMGTSGRLDTQYF
TRBV7-8	TRBD2	TRBJ2-5	NA	TGTGCCAGCAGCGGGGGGACTAGCGGACCCCAAGAGACCCAGTACTTC	CASSGGTSGPQETQYF
TRBV11-2	TRBD2	TRBJ2-7	NA	TGTGCCAGCAGCTTAGCAGCGGGAGCGTGGGAGCAGTACTTC	CASSLAAGAWEQYF
TRBV6-1	NA	TRBJ2-3	NA	TGTGCCAGCAGTGATTACAGGGCCGGTAGCACAGATACGCAGTATTTT	CASSDYRAGSTDTQYF
TRBV5-8	NA	TRBJ1-6	few	TGTGCCAGCAGCTTGGGACAGGTTCGGAATTCACCCCTCCACTTT	CASSLGQVRNSPLHF
TRBV14	TRBD1	TRBJ2-7	NA	TGTGCCAGCAGCCAGGGACAGGGGCGATCCTACGAGCAGTACTTC	CASSQGQGRSYEQYF
TRBV9	TRBD2	TRBJ2-1	NA	TGTGCCAGCAGCGTCGAAGGGACTAGCGGGAGTGGGTACAATGAGCAGTTCTTC	CASSVEGTSGSGYNEQFF
TRBV7-8	NA	TRBJ2-7	NA	TGTGCCAGCAGCTTCCGGCAGGCTCGGTACGAGCAGTACTTC	CASSFRQARYEQYF
TRBV7-9	TRBD1	TRBJ2-5	NA	TGTGCCAGCAGCTCAAACAGGGGTGGCGAGACCCAGTACTTC	CASSSNRGGETQYF
TRBV7-9	TRBD1	TRBJ2-7	few	TGTGCCAGCAGCTTACAGGGGGCCTCCTACGAGCAGTACTTC	CASSLQGASYEQYF
TRBV30	TRBD1	TRBJ2-7	NA	TGTGCCTGGAGACGAGGGCAGGGGGCCTACGAGCAGTACTTC	CAWRRGQGAYEQYF
TRBV5-1	TRBD2	TRBJ2-3	NA	TGCGCCAGCAGCTCGGGACTAGCGGGACAAGGGGATACGCAGTATTTT	CASSSGLAGQGDTQYF